The 25 T cell receptor beta chains in this list originate from one sample, sequenced in a study of cytomegalovirus exposure and HLA in healthy donors. In the PCR, 60 Vbeta and 13 Jbeta primers were used. Generated by immunoSEQ multiplex PCR, the TCRdb table keeps only in-frame clones and is missing some. The sample includes 180,000 or so clones, around 74% of them seen just once. The material sequenced was PBMCs. Receptor source: a female donor in good health and CMV-seronegative.

The chain combines TRBV16 with TRBJ1-2; TRBD1 matches 10 bases. CDR3 length equals 15 residues. From germline, CDR1 is KGHSY and CDR2 FQNENV. Trimming took 0 bases from V and 6 from J; bases not matched to a gene: 4. The chain's CDR3 is CASSQSPGQGNGYTF. The CDR3 DNA reads as TGTGCCAGCAGCCAATCCCCGGGACAGGGGAATGGCTACACCTTC. Full variable domain (remainder filled in from reference TRBV16 and TRBJ1-2): GEEVAQTPKHLVRGEGQKAKLYCAPIKGHSYVFWYQQVLKNEFKFLISFQNENVFDETGMPKERFSAKCLPNSPCSLEIQATKLEDSAVYFCASSQSPGQGNGYTFGSGTRLTVV.

The CDR3 loop is CATSRKIGSPGNTIYF. The CDR3 coding sequence is TGTGCCACCAGCAGAAAAATCGGGAGCCCTGGAAACACCATATATTTT. This chain uses TRBV15 with TRBJ1-3; D is unresolved. Deletions cut 2 bases from V and 2 bases from J, with 13 bases between. CDR1 and CDR2 from the germline V gene are LNHNV and YYDKDF (reference sequence). There are 16 residues in the CDR3.

The chain employs TRBV28 and TRBJ2-2; D is possibly TRBD1 (6 bases). Trimming removed 5 bases at V and 4 bases at J, with 20 bases between. Germline lookup yields CDR1 MDHEN and CDR2 SYDVKM. The CDR3 has 17 amino acids. The CDR3 sequence: CASSPTMGAGGTGELFF. As DNA, the CDR3 is TGTGCCAGCAGTCCCACGATGGGGGCAGGCGGCACCGGGGAGCTGTTTTTT. The variable domain in full, with the rest retrieved from reference TRBV28 and TRBJ2-2, is DVKVTQSSRYLVKRTGEKVFLECVQDMDHENMFWYRQDPGLGLRLIYFSYDVKMKEKGDIPEGYSVSREKKERFSLILESASTNQTSMYLCASSPTMGAGGTGELFFGEGSRLTVL.

Turning to this clone: At one boundary the junction diverges from the germline segment, which might be a read error. V usage is TRBV7-9 and J usage is TRBJ2-6; tentatively, D is TRBD1 (5 bases). Germline lookup yields CDR1 SEHNR and CDR2 FQNEAQ (reference sequence). The CDR3 spans 16 residues. CDR3 in amino acids: CASSPRVISGANVLTF. In DNA, the CDR3 is TGTGCCAGCAGCCCTAGGGTGATCTCTGGGGCCAACGTCCTAACTTTC.

V gene TRBV18 combines with J gene TRBJ1-4; 7 bases line up with TRBD1. The CDR3 loop spans 17 amino acids. Germline V gene lookup returns CDR1 KGHSH and CDR2 LQKENI. Losses at the gene ends were 5 bases for V and 6 bases for J; bases not matched to a gene: 15. The CDR3 is CASSSTQITGEDEKLFF. As DNA, the CDR3 is TGTGCCAGCTCATCTACTCAAATTACAGGGGAGGATGAAAAACTGTTTTTT.

This clone showed up just once. CDR3: CASRTSGRGGEQYF. For the CDR3, the DNA is TGTGCCAGCAGAACTAGCGGGAGAGGGGGGGAGCAGTACTTC. The chain recombines TRBV2 with TRBJ2-7, with 11 nucleotides matching TRBD2. V lost 6 bases and J lost 7; bases outside the gene matches: 8. CDR1 and CDR2 from the germline V gene are SNHLY and FYNNEI. The CDR3 consists of 14 residues.

The gene calls are TRBV19 and TRBJ2-7, with 9 bases identical to TRBD1. Germline V CDR1 and CDR2: LNHDA, SQIVND (reference sequence). The CDR3 is 17 residues long. V lost 3 bases to trimming and J lost 6 bases; unmatched junction nucleotides: 15. The CDR3 sequence: CASSIKLSGTGFGEQYF. The CDR3 DNA reads TGTGCCAGTAGTATTAAGCTTTCCGGGACAGGGTTCGGCGAGCAGTACTTC.

The gene calls are TRBV9 and TRBJ2-3; 7 bases line up with TRBD2. Trimming took 2 bases from V and 1 from J; bases not matched to a gene: 4. Germline assignment: CDR1 SGDLS and CDR2 YYNGEE. This CDR3 is built from 15 residues. As DNA, the CDR3 is TGTGCCAGCAGCGTCGGGACTATCGGCACAGATACGCAGTATTTT. Amino acid sequence: CASSVGTIGTDTQYF.

V and J are TRBV30 and TRBJ2-3, with 8 nucleotides matching TRBD2. The CDR3 sequence is 13 residues long. J gave up 4 bases and V 8 bases, and 8 bases lay outside the gene matches. From germline, CDR1 is GTSNPN and CDR2 SVGIG (reference sequence). CDR3: CALAPGGADTQYF. The CDR3 DNA sequence: TGTGCCCTGGCCCCGGGAGGGGCAGATACGCAGTATTTT. Looking up the rest from reference TRBV30 and TRBJ2-3 gives the full variable domain: SQTIHQWPATLVQPVGSPLSLECTVEGTSNPNLYWYRQAAGRGLQLLFYSVGIGQISSEVPQNLSASRPQDRQFILSSKKLLLSDSGFYLCALAPGGADTQYFGPGTRLTVL.

The chain joins TRBV5-4 to TRBJ1-6, with D unclear. CDR1 and CDR2 from the germline V gene are SGHNT and YYREEE (reference sequence). The germline V and J ends were trimmed by 0 bases and 10 bases, with 14 bases remaining between them. This CDR3 comprises 15 residues. CDR3 sequence: CASSLAGSPRSPLHF. In DNA, the CDR3 is TGTGCCAGCAGCTTGGCCGGGAGTCCGCGGTCACCCCTCCACTTT.

The table lists this clone with a count of one. The chain recombines TRBV29-1 with TRBJ1-2, with 11 bases matching TRBD1. Trimming removed 3 bases from V and 4 bases from J; junction bases left unmatched: 7. This CDR3 spans 15 amino acids. CDR1 and CDR2 from the germline V gene are SQVTM and ANQGSEA. In DNA form, the CDR3 reads TGCAGCGTTGACCCTGGGACAGGGGGAATCTATGGCTACACCTTC. It yields the protein CSVDPGTGGIYGYTF.

CDR3 bases: TGTGCCAGCAGCCCGGTGGTGGACAGGGTTTCACCCCTCCACTTT. This sequence encodes CASSPVVDRVSPLHF. This chain links TRBV28 with TRBJ1-6; the match to TRBD1 covers 8 bases. The germline gives CDR1 MDHEN, CDR2 SYDVKM. The CDR3 is 15 amino acids. Trimming took 6 bases from V and 9 from J; bases not matched to a gene: 10. Using reference TRBV28 and TRBJ1-6 for the parts outside the CDR3, the full variable domain is DVKVTQSSRYLVKRTGEKVFLECVQDMDHENMFWYRQDPGLGLRLIYFSYDVKMKEKGDIPEGYSVSREKKERFSLILESASTNQTSMYLCASSPVVDRVSPLHFGNGTRLTVT.

This chain connects TRBV5-1 to TRBJ2-2; TRBD1 matches 9 bases. The CDR3 is 15 residues long. The ends lost 3 bases at V and 5 bases at J; junction bases unmatched: 5. Germline V gene data show CDR1 as SGHRS and CDR2 as YFSETQ. Here the CDR3 reads CASSSGQGRTGELFF. CDR3 coding DNA: TGCGCCAGCAGCTCGGGACAGGGAAGGACCGGGGAGCTGTTTTTT.

V and J are TRBV6-1 and TRBJ1-2; 10 nucleotides agree with TRBD1. This CDR3 is 15 amino acids long. Trimming removed 6 bases from V and 4 bases from J; junction bases left unmatched: 8. CDR1 and CDR2 (germline): MNHNS, SASEGT. The CDR3 nucleotides read TGTGCCAGCAGAACGGAGGGACAGGGGATCTATGGCTACACCTTC. Protein sequence: CASRTEGQGIYGYTF.

This clone was counted a few times. This chain uses TRBV9 with TRBJ1-1, with TRBD1 matching over 7 bases. The CDR3 extends over 14 amino acids. Per germline, CDR1 SGDLS and CDR2 YYNGEE. Germline trimming cut 0 bases from V and 10 bases from J; bases unmatched to any gene: 9. The CDR3 DNA is TGTGCCAGCAGCGTAGAGGACAGGACTGCAGGAGCTTTCTTT. Translating gives CASSVEDRTAGAFF.

Remarks on this clone: One junction end disagrees with the germline gene, perhaps due to a read error. V is TRBV7-9 and J is TRBJ2-7, with 9 bases matching TRBD1. The germline gives CDR1 SEHNR, CDR2 FQNEAQ (reference sequence). The CDR3 totals 16 residues. CDR3 residues: CSSSLAGTGSSYEQYF. The DNA for the CDR3 is TGTTCCAGCAGCTTAGCCGGGACAGGGTCTTCCTACGAGCAGTACTTC.

The V and J genes are TRBV4-3 and TRBJ2-6; D is perhaps TRBD2 (6 bases). Trimming pared 4 bases from V and 3 bases from J, leaving 13 bases between. The CDR3 is 16 amino acids. Germline V lookup: CDR1 LGHNA, CDR2 YSLEER. CDR3 region: CASSRMSGVGANVLTF. The CDR3 nucleotides read TGCGCCAGCAGCCGGATGTCGGGAGTTGGGGCCAACGTCCTGACTTTC.

This clone was detected once. V is TRBV21-1 and J is TRBJ1-1; TRBD1 was called by the table and not checked on the DNA. TRBV21-1 is termed a pseudogene. The CDR3 totals 13 residues. The CDR3 DNA reads as TGTGCCAGCCGAGACAGGGGGAACACTGAAGCTTTCTTT. This translates into CASRDRGNTEAFF.

The rearrangement links TRBV28 to TRBJ1-5; 8 bases match TRBD1. V was clipped by 7 bases and J by 3 bases; unmatched bases: 5. The CDR3 loop spans 14 amino acids. The germline V gene encodes CDR1 MDHEN and CDR2 SYDVKM. The CDR3 here is CASTRQGYNQPQHF. The CDR3 nucleotides read TGTGCCAGCACCCGACAGGGGTACAATCAGCCCCAGCATTTT.

The chain employs TRBV14 and TRBJ2-7; 9 nucleotides align to TRBD2. Trimming took 2 bases from V and 4 from J; bases not matched to a gene: 6. The germline CDR1 and CDR2 sequences are SGHDN and FVKESK. The CDR3 consists of 15 residues. The CDR3 DNA is TGTGCCAGCAGCCAACCCTCAAGCGGGAGGTACGAGCAGTACTTC. This sequence encodes CASSQPSSGRYEQYF.

The chain links TRBV4-1 to TRBJ2-7; possibly TRBD1 for D (6 bases). V lost 1 base, J lost 3 bases, and 16 bases lay in between. The CDR3 is 16 residues long. Looked up from germline, CDR1 is MGHRA and CDR2 is YSYEKL. The CDR3 reads CASSQAPTGQDYEQYF. The DNA for the CDR3 is TGCGCCAGCAGCCAAGCTCCGACAGGCCAAGACTACGAGCAGTACTTC.

The chain has TRBV30 and TRBJ2-5, with unresolved D. This CDR3 has 14 amino acids. The germline V gene encodes CDR1 GTSNPN and CDR2 SVGIG (reference sequence). Trimming took off 1 base at V and 4 bases at J, with 13 bases between the two ends. The CDR3 region is CAWSGLGRRETQYF. In DNA, the CDR3 is TGTGCCTGGAGTGGTCTGGGTCGGAGAGAGACCCAGTACTTC.

The V call is TRBV2, the J call TRBJ1-5, with D unclear. Per germline, CDR1 SNHLY and CDR2 FYNNEI. The V end was cut by 4 bases, the J end by 4 bases, with 8 bases between. The CDR3 totals 13 residues. As DNA, the CDR3 is TGTGCCAGCAGTGCGTCTCTTAATCAGCCCCAGCATTTT. This encodes CASSASLNQPQHF.

V usage is TRBV14 and J usage is TRBJ1-1; TRBD1 matches at 7 bases. Germline loops: CDR1 SGHDN, CDR2 FVKESK. J gave up 3 bases and V 3 bases, and 7 bases lay outside the gene matches. CDR3 size: 15 residues. This chain's CDR3 is CASSHTGAPYTEAFF. CDR3 sequence (DNA): TGTGCCAGCAGCCATACAGGGGCACCATACACTGAAGCTTTCTTT.

V and J are TRBV10-3 and TRBJ1-6, with a tentative D call TRBD1 (6 bases). Trimming removed 0 bases at V and 8 bases at J, with 11 bases between. The CDR3 sequence is 15 residues long. Germline V lookup: CDR1 ENHRY, CDR2 SYGVKD. In nucleotides, the CDR3 is TGTGCCATCAGTGAGTCAGGACAGCTCCATTCACCCCTCCACTTT. It codes for CAISESGQLHSPLHF.